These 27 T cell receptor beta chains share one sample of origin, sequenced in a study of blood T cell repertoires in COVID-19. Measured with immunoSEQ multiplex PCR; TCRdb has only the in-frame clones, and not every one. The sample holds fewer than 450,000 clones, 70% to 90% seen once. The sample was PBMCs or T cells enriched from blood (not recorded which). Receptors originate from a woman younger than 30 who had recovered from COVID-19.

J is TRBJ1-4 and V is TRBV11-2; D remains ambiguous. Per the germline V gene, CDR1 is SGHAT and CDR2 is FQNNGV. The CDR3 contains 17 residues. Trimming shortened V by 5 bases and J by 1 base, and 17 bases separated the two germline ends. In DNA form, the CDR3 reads TGTGCCAGCAGCCCCCTCGGGAAAGGTGTAACTAATGAAAAACTGTTTTTT. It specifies CASSPLGKGVTNEKLFF.

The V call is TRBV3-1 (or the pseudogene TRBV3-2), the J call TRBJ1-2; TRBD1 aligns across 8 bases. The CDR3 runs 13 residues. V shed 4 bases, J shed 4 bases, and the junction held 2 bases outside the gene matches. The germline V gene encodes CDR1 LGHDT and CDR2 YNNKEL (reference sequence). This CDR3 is CASSPGTGYGYTF. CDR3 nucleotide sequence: TGTGCCAGCAGCCCGGGGACAGGCTATGGCTACACCTTC.

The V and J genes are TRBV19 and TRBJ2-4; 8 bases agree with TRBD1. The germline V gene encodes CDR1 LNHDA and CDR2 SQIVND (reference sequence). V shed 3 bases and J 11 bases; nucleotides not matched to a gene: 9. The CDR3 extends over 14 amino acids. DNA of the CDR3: TGTGCCAGTAGTATCTTTTCCAGGGGGCCTGTTCAGTACTTC. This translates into CASSIFSRGPVQYF.

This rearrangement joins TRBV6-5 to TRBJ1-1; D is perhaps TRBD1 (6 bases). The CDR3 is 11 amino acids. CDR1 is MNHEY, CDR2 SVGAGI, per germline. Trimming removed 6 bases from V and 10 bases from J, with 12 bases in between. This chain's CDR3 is CASSRGGRAFF. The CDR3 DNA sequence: TGTGCCAGCAGCCGCGGGGGGCGAGCTTTCTTT.

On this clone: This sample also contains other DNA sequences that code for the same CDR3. In DNA, the CDR3 is TGTGCCAGCAGTTTACGGGGGGGAAACACTGAAGCTTTCTTT. Translation: CASSLRGGNTEAFF. The gene calls are TRBV27 and TRBJ1-1; a possible D gene is TRBD1 (5 bases). V lost 2 bases to trimming and J lost 2 bases, with 9 bases between them. This CDR3 contains 14 residues. Germline CDR1 and CDR2: MNHEY and SMNVEV (reference sequence).

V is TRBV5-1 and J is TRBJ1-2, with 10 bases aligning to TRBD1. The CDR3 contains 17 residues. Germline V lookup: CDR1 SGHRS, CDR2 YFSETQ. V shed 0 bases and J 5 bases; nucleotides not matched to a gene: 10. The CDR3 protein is CASSLAGTGDPVYGYTF. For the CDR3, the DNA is TGCGCCAGCAGCTTGGCCGGGACAGGGGACCCAGTATATGGCTACACCTTC.

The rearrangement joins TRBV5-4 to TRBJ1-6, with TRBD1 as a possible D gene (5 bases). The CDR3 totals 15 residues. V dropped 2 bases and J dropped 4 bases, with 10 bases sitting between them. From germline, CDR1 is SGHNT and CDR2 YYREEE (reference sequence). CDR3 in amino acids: CASSLVQGYNSPLHF. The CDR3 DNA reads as TGTGCCAGCAGCTTAGTCCAGGGTTATAATTCACCCCTCCACTTT.

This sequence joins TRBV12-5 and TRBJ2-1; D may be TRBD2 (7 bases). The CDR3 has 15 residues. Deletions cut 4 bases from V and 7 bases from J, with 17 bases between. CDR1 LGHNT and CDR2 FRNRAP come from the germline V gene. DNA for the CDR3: TGTGCTAGTGGTTCTATCGGGGGGACAAAAAATGAGCAGTTCTTC. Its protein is CASGSIGGTKNEQFF.

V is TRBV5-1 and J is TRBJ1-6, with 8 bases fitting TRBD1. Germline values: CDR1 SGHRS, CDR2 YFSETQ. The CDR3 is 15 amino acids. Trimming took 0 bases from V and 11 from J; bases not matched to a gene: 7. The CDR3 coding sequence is TGCGCCAGCAGCTTGGATGTGACAGGGGCTACACCCCTCCACTTT. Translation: CASSLDVTGATPLHF.

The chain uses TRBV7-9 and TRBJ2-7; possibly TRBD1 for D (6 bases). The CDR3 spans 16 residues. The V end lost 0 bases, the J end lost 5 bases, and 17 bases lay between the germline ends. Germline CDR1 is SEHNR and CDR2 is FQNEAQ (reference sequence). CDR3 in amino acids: CASSLAPGRGTDEQYF. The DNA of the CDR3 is TGTGCCAGCAGCTTAGCCCCGGGCAGGGGTACCGACGAGCAGTACTTC.

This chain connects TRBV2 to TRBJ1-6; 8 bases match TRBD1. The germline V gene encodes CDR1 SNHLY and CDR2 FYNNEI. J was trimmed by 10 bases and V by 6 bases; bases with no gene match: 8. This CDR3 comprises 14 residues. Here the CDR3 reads CASSDRGGGSPLHF. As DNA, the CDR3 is TGTGCCAGCAGCGACAGGGGAGGCGGATCACCCCTCCACTTT.

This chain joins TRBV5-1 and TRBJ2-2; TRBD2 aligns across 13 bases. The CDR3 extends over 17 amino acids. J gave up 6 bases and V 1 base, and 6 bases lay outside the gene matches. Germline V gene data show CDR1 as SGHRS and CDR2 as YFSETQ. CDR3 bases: TGCGCCAGCAGCTTGACTAGCGGGGGGGCTAGCGCCGGGGAGCTGTTTTTT. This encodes CASSLTSGGASAGELFF.

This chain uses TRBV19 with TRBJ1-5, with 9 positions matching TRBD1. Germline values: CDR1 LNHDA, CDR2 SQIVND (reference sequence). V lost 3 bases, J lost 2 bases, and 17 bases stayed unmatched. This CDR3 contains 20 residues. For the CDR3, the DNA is TGTGCCAGTAGTATCGGGGCCGGACAGGGGAACGAAAACGGCAATCAGCCCCAGCATTTT. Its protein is CASSIGAGQGNENGNQPQHF.

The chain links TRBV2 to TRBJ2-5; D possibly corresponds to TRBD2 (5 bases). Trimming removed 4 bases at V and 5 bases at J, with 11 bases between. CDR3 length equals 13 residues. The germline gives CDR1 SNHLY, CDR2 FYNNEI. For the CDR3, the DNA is TGTGCCAGCAGTGGAGAGGGTTTTGAGACCCAGTACTTC. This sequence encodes CASSGEGFETQYF.

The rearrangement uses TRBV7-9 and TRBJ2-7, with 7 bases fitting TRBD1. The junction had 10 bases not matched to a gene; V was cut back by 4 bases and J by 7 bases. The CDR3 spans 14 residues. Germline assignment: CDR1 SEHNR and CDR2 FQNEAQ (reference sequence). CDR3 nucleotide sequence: TGTGCCAGCAGCTCCCCGGGACAGTACGAGGAGCAGTACTTC. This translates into CASSSPGQYEEQYF.

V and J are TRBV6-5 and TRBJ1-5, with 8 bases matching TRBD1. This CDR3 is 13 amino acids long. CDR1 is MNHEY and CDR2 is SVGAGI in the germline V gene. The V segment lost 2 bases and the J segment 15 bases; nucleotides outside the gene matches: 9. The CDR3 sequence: CASSYGQGAGRHF. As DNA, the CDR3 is TGTGCCAGCAGTTACGGACAGGGTGCCGGGCGGCATTTT.

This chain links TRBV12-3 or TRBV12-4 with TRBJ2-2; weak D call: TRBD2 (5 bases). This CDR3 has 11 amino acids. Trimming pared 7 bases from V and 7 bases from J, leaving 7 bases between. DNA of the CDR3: TGTGCCAGCAACGCGGGCGGGGAGCTGTTTTTT. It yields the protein CASNAGGELFF.

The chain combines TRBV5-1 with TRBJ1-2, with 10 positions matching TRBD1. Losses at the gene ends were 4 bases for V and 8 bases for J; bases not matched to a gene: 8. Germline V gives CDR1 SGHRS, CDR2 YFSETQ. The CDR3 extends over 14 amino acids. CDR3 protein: CASSDGTGDLGYTF. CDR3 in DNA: TGCGCCAGCAGCGACGGGACAGGGGATTTGGGCTACACCTTC.

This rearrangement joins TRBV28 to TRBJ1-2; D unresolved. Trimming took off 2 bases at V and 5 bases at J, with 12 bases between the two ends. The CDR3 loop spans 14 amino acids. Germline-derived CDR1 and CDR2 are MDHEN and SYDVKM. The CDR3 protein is CASSLATPLYGYTF. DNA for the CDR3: TGTGCCAGCAGTTTAGCAACTCCCTTATATGGCTACACCTTC.

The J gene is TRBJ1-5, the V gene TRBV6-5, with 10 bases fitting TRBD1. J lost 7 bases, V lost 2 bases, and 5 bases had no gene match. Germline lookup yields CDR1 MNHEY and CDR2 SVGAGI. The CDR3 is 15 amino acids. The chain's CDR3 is CASSYGTGAGQPQHF. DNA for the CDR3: TGTGCCAGCAGTTACGGGACAGGGGCCGGGCAGCCCCAGCATTTT.

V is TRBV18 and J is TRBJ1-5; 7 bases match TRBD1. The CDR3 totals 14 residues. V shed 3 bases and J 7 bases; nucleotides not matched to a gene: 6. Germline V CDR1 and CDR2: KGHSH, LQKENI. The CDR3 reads CASSPAGGQQPQHF. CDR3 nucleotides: TGTGCCAGCTCACCGGCAGGGGGTCAGCAGCCCCAGCATTTT.

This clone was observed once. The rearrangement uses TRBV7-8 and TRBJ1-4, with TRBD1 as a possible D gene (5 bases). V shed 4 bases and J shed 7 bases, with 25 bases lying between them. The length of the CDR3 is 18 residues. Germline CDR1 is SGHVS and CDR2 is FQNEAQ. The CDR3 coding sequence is TGTGCCAGCAGCTCCACCGCGGGGAAGGGGAGAGCAGGTGAAAAACTGTTTTTT. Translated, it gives CASSSTAGKGRAGEKLFF.

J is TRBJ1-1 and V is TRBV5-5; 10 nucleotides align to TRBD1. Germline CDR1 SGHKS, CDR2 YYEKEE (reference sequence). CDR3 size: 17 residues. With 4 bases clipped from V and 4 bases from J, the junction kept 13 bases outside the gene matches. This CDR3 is CASSTRDRGYWGTEAFF. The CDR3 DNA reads TGTGCCAGCAGCACAAGGGACAGGGGATATTGGGGCACTGAAGCTTTCTTT.

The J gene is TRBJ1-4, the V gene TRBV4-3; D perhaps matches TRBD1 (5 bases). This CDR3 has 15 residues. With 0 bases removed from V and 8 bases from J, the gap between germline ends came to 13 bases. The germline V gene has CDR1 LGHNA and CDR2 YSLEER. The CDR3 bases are TGCGCCAGCAGCCAAGATAACGGGGCGGGGGAAAAACTGTTTTTT. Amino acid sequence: CASSQDNGAGEKLFF.

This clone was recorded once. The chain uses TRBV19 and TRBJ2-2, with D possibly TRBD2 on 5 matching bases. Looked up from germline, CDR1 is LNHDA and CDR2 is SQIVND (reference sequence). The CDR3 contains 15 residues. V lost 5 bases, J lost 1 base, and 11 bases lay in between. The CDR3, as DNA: TGTGCCAGTAGTTCCCCCGGGGAGAACACCGGGGAGCTGTTTTTT. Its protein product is CASSSPGENTGELFF.

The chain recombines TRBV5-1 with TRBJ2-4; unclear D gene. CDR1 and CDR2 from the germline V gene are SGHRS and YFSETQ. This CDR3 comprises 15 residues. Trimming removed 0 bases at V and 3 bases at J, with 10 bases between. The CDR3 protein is CASSLDQVSKNIQYF. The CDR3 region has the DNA TGCGCCAGCAGCTTGGATCAGGTCAGCAAAAACATTCAGTACTTC.

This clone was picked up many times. The CDR3 nucleotides read TGCGCCAGCAGACTAGACAGGGGCTCCTACGAGCAGTACTTC. It specifies CASRLDRGSYEQYF. The chain carries TRBV4-1 and TRBJ2-7, with 8 bases identical to TRBD1. Germline V gene sequence: CDR1 MGHRA, CDR2 YSYEKL. The CDR3 totals 14 residues. Trimming took 6 bases from V and 0 from J; bases not matched to a gene: 4.